This T cell receptor beta chain was identified during a study of blood T cell repertoires in COVID-19. This CDR3 is built from 14 residues. Germline values: CDR1 GTSNPN, CDR2 SVGIG (reference sequence). V was clipped by 4 bases and J by 2 bases, with 15 bases between them. The assay was immunoSEQ multiplex PCR, and TCRdb's table has in-frame clones only and misses some. This sample has approximately 35,000 clones, with over 80% found just once. The TCR comes from a man aged 60-69 years with active COVID-19. The gene calls are TRBV30 and TRBJ2-7, with D tentatively TRBD1 (5 bases). The sample was peripheral blood. The CDR3 coding sequence is TGTGCCTGGACTCCAGGGCGCACCGCCTACGAGCAGTACTTC. Translation: CAWTPGRTAYEQYF.